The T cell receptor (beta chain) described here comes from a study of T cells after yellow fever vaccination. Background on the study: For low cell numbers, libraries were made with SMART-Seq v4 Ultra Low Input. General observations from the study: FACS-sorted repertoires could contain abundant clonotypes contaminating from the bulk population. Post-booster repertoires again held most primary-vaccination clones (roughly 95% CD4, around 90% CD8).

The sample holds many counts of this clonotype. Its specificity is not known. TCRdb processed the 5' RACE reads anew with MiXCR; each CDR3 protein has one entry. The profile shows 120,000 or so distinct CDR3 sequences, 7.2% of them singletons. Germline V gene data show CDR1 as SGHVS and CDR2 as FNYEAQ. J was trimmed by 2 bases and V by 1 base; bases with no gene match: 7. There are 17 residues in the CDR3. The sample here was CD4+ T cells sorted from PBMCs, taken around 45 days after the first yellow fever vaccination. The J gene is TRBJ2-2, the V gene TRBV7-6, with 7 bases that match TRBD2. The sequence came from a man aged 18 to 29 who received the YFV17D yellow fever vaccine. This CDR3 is CASSLEGLAANTGELFF. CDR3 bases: TGTGCCAGCAGCTTAGAGGGTCTAGCGGCTAACACCGGGGAGCTGTTTTTT.